The clone carrying this T cell receptor beta chain appeared many times. This sample was included in a study of human T cells and chemical hapten exposure. V was pared by 5 bases and J by 6 bases, with 15 bases between. The CDR3 extends over 14 amino acids. The germline V gene has CDR1 SGHTA and CDR2 FQGTGA. Individual cDNA molecules had unique molecular identifiers attached to them by the library. TCRdb analysed the RACE reads with MiXCR anew, one entry per CDR3 protein. The top ten clones hold about 2% of a sample with just under 65,000 distinct CDR3 sequences, approximately 9.9% of them seen once. Time point reported: patch test 3, about 24 weeks after DPC sensitization. Treatment described: therapeutic diphenylcyclopropenone sensitization with weekly scalp DPC. Donation of samples came from alopecia patients who were 18 to 70 years old and suitable for DPC.

Specimen: whole blood, collected in connection with sensitization to the hapten diphenylcyclopropenone (DPC). This sequence was found in a young woman with alopecia areata. Some clones in this sample may be carry-over from other donors' samples. The genes are TRBV7-3 and TRBJ2-3; no reliable D call. The CDR3 coding sequence is TGTGCCAGCAGCCCGCAAGGACCCCCCGATACGCAGTATTTT. It codes for CASSPQGPPDTQYF.